This TCR beta chain appears in the sequencing data of a study of blood T cells in healthy people across ages. Every sample had a minimum of 6 million PBMCs isolated. This CDR3 has 14 amino acids. Per germline, CDR1 MNHNY and CDR2 SVGAGI (reference sequence). V gave up 0 bases and J gave up 4 bases, with 9 bases separating them. The table lists this clonotype with a few counts. What it binds is unknown. Whole-study results and caveats: Higher diversity and more naive CD4+ cells were features of long-lived donors, compared to aged donors. It was not known whether donors were CMV positive (a possible confounder of expanded clonotype changes).

A second PCR of roughly 7 to 11 cycles used a sample-barcoded 5' primer and a J-beta primer mix. The study obtained at least 3 million CDR3-containing paired-end reads from every sample. TCRdb re-analysed the 5' RACE reads in MiXCR, keeping a single row per CDR3 protein. The table has more than 800,000 distinct CDR3 sequences, around 30% seen once. The TCR sequence derives from a woman older than 75 in good health. Sequencing was carried out using blood. The chain combines TRBV6-6 with TRBJ1-2, with a possible D match to TRBD1 (5 bases). The CDR3 reads CASSYSGAGYGYTF. Here the CDR3 DNA reads TGTGCCAGCAGTTACTCAGGGGCCGGCTATGGCTACACCTTC.